Listed here is a single TCR beta chain. Its antigen is unidentified. These data belong to a study of T-cell reconstitution after alpha-beta-depleted transplantation in children. Study results and caveats: Reportedly, alpha-beta T cells present about two months post-transplant originated from several hundred expanded clones of graft origin.

Trimming took 0 bases from V and 8 from J, leaving 8 bases between them. This CDR3 spans 12 amino acids. Germline V gene data show CDR1 as SGHRS and CDR2 as YFSETQ. A TCRbeta library incorporating unique molecular identifiers was prepared. TCRdb recomputed calls from the PCR reads with MiXCR, one row per CDR3 protein. The sample has around 800,000 distinct CDR3 sequences, approximately 15% seen once. Sequenced material: PBMCs, mostly from graft donor cells, taken 360 days after TCRalphabeta/CD19-depleted stem cell transplant. This chain joins TRBV5-1 and TRBJ1-2; D unclear. The receptor comes from a male patient younger than 18 who had a stem cell transplant for acute lymphoblastic leukemia, so the T cells may come from the graft donor. This CDR3 is CASSLGREGYTF. The CDR3 region has the DNA TGCGCCAGCAGCTTGGGACGGGAGGGCTACACCTTC.